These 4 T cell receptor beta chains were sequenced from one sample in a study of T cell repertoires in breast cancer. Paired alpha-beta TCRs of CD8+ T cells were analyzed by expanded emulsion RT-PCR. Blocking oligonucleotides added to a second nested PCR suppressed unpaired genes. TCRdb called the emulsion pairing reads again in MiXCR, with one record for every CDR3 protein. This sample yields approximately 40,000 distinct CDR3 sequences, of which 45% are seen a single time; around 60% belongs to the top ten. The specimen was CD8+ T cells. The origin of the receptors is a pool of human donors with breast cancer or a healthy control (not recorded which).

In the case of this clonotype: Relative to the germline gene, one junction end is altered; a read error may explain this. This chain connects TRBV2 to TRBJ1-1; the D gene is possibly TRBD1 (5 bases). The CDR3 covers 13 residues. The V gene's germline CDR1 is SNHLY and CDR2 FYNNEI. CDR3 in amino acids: CASSGQTNTGAFF. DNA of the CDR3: TGTGCCAGCAGTGGACAGACTAACACTGGAGCTTTCTTT.

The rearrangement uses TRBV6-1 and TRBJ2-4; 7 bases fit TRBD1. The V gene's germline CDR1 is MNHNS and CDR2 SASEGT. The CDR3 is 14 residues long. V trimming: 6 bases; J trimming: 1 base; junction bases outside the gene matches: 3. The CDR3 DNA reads TGTGCCAGCAGAGTACAGGGGGCCAAAAACATTCAGTACTTC. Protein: CASRVQGAKNIQYF.

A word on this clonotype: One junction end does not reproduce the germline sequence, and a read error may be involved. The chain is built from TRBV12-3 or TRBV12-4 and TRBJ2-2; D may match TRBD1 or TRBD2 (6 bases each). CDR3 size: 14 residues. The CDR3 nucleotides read TGTGCCAGCGGTTTCCAGGGGACTGGCGGGGAGCTGTTTTTT. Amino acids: CASGFQGTGGELFF.

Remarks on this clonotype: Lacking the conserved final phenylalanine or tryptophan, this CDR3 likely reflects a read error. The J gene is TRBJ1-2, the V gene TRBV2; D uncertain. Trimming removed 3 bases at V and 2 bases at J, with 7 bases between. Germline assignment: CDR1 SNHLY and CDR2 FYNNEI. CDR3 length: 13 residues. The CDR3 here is CASSDGQNYGYTL. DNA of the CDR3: TGTGCCAGCAGTGACGGGCAGAACTATGGCTACACCCTC.